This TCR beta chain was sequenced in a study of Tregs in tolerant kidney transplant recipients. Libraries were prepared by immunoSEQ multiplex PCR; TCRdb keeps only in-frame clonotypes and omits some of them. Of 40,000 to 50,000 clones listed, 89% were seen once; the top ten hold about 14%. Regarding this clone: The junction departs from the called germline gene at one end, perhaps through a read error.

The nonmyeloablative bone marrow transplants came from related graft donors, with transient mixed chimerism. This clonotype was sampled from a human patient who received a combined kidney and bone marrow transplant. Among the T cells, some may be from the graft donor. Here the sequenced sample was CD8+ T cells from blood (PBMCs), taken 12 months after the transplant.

Here the CDR3 reads CASSPPPGGLLF. The CDR3 DNA reads TGTGCCAGCAGCCCCCCCCCGGGGGGTTTGCTCTTC. The chain uses TRBV7-9 and TRBJ2-1, with TRBD2 identical over 7 bases. Germline values: CDR1 SEHNR, CDR2 FQNEAQ (reference sequence). This CDR3 is 12 amino acids long.